The present entry profiles one T cell receptor (beta chain) with its context. The data are from a study of post-analysis software for immune sequencing data. Study-wide context: The disease courses covered relapsing-remitting, secondary progressive and progressive-relapsing multiple sclerosis.

TCR beta cDNA libraries had unique molecular identifiers. A population of roughly 1 to 11 million T cells gave rise to around 480,000 cDNA molecules. TCRdb re-analysed the PCR reads in MiXCR, keeping a single row per CDR3 protein. The sample has a few hundred thousand distinct CDR3 sequences, approximately 34% seen once. The sample comprised blood. The clonotype originates from a girl aged 10 to 17 with multiple sclerosis.

CDR3 sequence reads: CASSPGPAGAYNEQFF. The DNA for the CDR3 is TGTGCCAGCAGCCCCGGACCAGCGGGGGCCTACAATGAGCAGTTCTTC. The chain is built from TRBV7-9 and TRBJ2-1; 8 bases are shared with TRBD2. V was clipped by 5 bases and J by 2 bases; unmatched bases: 8. The CDR3 is made up of 16 amino acids. The germline CDR1 and CDR2 sequences are SEHNR and FQNEAQ (reference sequence).